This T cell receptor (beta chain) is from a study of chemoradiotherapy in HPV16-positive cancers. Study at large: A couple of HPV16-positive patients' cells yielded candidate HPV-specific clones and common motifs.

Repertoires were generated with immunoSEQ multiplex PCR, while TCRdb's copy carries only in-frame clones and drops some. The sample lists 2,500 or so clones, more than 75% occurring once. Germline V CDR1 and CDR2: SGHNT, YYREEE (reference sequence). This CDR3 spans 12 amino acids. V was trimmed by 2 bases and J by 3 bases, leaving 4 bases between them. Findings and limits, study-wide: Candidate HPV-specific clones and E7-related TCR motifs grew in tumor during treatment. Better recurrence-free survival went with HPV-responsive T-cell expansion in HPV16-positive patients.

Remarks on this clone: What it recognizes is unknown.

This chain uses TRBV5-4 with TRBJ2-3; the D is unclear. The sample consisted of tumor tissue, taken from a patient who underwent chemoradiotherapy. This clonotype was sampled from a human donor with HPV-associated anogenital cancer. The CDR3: CASSFFTDTQYF. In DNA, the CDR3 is TGTGCCAGCAGCTTTTTTACAGATACGCAGTATTTT.